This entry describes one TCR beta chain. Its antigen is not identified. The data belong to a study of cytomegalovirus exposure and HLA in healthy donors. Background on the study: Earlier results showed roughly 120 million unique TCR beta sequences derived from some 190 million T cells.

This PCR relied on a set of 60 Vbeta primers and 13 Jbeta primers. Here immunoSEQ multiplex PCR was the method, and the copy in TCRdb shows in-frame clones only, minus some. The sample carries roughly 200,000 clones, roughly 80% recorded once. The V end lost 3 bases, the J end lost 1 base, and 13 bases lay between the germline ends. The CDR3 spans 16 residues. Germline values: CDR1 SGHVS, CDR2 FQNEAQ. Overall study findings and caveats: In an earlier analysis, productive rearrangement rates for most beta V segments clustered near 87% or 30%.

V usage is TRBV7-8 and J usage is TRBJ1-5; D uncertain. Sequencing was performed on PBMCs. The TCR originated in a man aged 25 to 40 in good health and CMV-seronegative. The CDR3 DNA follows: TGTGCCAGCAGCTTTCTAGAGAGTGCGAGCAATCAGCCCCAGCATTTT. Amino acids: CASSFLESASNQPQHF.